The following is a T cell receptor (beta chain) sequence with its context. Individuals drawn from approximately 26 US areas were about 18 to 95 years old. The data belong to a study of blood T cell repertoires in COVID-19. About the research overall: The origin of the acute and convalescent COVID-19 samples was the United States, Italy and Spain.

The assay was immunoSEQ multiplex PCR, and TCRdb's table has in-frame clones only and misses some. The repertoire holds hundreds of thousands of clones, 85% to 90% seen once, with over 2% in the top ten. Germline V gene data show CDR1 as SGDLS and CDR2 as YYNGEE. Trimming shortened V by 0 bases and J by 4 bases, and 17 bases separated the two germline ends. This CDR3 contains 16 residues. The V and J genes are TRBV9 and TRBJ2-7; maybe TRBD2 (6 bases). Sequencing was performed on PBMCs or T cells enriched from blood (not recorded which). The sequence came from a woman aged 60-75 years in a cohort exposed to, infected with or recovered from COVID-19 (not recorded which). CDR3 region: CASSVADSGVLYEQYF. The CDR3 DNA follows: TGTGCCAGCAGCGTAGCCGATAGCGGAGTCTTATACGAGCAGTACTTC.